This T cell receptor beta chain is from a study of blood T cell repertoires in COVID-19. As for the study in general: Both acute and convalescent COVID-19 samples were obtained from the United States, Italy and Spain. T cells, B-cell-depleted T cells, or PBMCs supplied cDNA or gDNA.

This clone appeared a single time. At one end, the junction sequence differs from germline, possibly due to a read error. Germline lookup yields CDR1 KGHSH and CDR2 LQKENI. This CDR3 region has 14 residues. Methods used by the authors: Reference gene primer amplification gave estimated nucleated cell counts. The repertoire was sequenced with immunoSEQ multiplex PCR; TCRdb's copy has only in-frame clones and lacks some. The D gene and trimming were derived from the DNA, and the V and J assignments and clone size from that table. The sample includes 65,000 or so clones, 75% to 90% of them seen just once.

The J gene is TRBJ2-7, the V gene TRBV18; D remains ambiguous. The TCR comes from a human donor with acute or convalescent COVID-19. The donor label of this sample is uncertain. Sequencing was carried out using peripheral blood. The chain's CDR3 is CASSPPADRYEQYF. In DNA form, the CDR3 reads TGTGCCAGCTCCCCACCGGCGGATAGATACGAGCAGTACTTC.